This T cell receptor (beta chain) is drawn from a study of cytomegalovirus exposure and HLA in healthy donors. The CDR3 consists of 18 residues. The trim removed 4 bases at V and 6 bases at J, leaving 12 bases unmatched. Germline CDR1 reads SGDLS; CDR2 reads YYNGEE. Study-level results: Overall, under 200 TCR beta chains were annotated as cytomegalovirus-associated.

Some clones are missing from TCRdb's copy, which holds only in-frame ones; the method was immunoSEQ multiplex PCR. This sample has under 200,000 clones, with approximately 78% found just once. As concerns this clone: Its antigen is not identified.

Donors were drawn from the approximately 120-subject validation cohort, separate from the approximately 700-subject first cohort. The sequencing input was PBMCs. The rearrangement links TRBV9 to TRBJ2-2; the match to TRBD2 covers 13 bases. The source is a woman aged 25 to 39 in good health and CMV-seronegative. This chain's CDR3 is CASSPGTSGATVPGELFF. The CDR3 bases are TGTGCCAGCAGCCCGGGGACTAGCGGGGCGACCGTTCCCGGGGAGCTGTTTTTT.